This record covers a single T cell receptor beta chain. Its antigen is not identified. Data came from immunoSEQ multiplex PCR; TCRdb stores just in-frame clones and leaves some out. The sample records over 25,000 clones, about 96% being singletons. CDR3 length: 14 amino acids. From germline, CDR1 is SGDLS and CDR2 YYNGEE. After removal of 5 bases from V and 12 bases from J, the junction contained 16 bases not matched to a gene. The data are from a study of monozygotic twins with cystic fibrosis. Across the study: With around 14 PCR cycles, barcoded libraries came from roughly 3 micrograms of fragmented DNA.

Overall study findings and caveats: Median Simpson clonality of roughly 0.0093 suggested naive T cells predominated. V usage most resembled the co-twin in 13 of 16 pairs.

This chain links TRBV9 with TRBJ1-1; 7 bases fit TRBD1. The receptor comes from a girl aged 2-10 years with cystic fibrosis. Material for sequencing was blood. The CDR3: CASSLTTGLLRPFF. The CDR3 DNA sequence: TGTGCCAGCAGTCTAACGACAGGGCTACTCAGGCCTTTCTTT.